The clone carrying this T cell receptor (beta chain) was counted only a few times. These data originate in a study of T-cell reconstitution after alpha-beta-depleted transplantation in children. Deletions cut 5 bases from V and 9 bases from J, with 20 bases between. CDR3 length: 14 residues. CDR1 SQVTM and CDR2 ANQGSEA come from the germline V gene. Preparing the TCRbeta library involved the use of unique molecular identifiers. MiXCR, run by TCRdb on the PCR reads, gives a single entry per CDR3 protein. The sample consists of a few hundred thousand distinct CDR3 sequences, around 15% of them appearing once.

The sample was PBMCs, mostly from graft donor cells, taken 360 days after TCRalphabeta/CD19-depleted stem cell transplant. This rearrangement joins TRBV29-1 to TRBJ2-1, with D perhaps TRBD1 or TRBD2 (5 bases each). This TCR came from a boy in the first two years of life who had a stem cell transplant for Wiskott-Aldrich syndrome, so the T cells may come from the graft donor. The CDR3 loop is CSVSGRWWWGEQFF. As DNA, the CDR3 is TGCAGCGTTTCGGGGCGTTGGTGGTGGGGTGAGCAGTTCTTC.